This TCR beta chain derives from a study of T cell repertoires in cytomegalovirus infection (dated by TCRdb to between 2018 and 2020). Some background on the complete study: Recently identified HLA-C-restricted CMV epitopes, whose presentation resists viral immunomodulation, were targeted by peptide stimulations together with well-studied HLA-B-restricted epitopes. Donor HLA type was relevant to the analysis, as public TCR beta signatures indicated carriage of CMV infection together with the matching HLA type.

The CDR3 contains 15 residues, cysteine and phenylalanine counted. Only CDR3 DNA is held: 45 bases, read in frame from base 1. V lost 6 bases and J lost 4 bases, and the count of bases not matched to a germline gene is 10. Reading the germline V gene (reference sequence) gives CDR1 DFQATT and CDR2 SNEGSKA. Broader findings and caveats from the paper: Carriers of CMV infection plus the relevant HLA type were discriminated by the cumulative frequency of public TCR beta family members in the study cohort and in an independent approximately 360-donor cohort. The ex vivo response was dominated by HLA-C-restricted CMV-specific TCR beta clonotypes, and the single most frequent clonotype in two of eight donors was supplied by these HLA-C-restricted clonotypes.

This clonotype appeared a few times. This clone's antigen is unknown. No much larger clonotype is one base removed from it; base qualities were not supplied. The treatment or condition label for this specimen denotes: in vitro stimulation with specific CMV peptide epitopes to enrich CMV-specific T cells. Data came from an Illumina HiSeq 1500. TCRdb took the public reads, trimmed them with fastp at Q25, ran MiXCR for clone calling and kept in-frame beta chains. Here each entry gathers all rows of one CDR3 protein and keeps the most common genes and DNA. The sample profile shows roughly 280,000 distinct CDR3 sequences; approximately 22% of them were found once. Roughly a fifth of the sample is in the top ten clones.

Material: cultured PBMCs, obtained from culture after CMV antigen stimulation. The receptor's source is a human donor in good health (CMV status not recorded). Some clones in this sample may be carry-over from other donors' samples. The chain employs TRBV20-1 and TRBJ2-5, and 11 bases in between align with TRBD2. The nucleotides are TGCAGTGCCAAGCTAGCGGGAGGAGGGGTAGAGACCCAGTACTTC. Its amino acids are CSAKLAGGGVETQYF.